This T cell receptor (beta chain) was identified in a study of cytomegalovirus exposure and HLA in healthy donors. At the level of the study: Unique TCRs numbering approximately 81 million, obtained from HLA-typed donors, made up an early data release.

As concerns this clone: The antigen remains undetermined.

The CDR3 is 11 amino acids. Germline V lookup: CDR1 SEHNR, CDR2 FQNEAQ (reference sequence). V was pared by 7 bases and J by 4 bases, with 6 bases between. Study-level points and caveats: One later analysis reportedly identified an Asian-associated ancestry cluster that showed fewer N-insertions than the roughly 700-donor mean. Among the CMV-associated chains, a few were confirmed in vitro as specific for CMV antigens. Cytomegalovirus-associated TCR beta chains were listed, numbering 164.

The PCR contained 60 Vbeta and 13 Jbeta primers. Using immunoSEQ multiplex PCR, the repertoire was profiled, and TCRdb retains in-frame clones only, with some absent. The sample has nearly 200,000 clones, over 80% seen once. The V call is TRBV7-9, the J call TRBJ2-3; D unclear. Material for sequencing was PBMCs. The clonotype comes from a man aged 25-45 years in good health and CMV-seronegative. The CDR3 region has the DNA TGTGCCAGCACCTCTTCAGATACGCAGTATTTT. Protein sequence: CASTSSDTQYF.